A selection of T cell receptor beta chains follows, all from one sample in a study of T cells after yellow fever vaccination. MiXCR was run by TCRdb on the 5' RACE reads, yielding one entry per CDR3 protein. Seen here are some 350,000 distinct CDR3 sequences, 11% observed once, and the top ten hold 18%. The sample was PBMCs, taken on the day of the first yellow fever vaccination. Every receptor here comes from a man aged 18 to 30 who received the YFV17D yellow fever vaccine. Both conserved end residues are trimmed from each CDR3.

v_call	cdr3_aa
TRBV20-1	SALPWGQDQPQH
TRBV12-3/TRBV12-4	ASSLGFRELF
TRBV20-1	SALRMTGGAGNTIY
TRBV27	ASSLGLNVDEQF
TRBV28	ASSKRGTDTQY
TRBV29-1	SVSSDNEKLF
TRBV29-1	SGRLAGRTKTQY
TRBV7-9	ASTGLAGAYEQY
TRBV7-8	ASSLTRTGTDTQY
TRBV18	ASSPGADGYT
TRBV7-9	ASSPRGPSGNTIY
TRBV29-1	SVGTFGTLRGNEQF
TRBV4-2	ASSPHTRSDEQF
TRBV27	ASSWKNPTDTQY
TRBV12-3/TRBV12-4	ASRRAGNYNEQF
TRBV12-3/TRBV12-4	ASSFQRGGSYQETQY
TRBV9	AYGTANSPLH
TRBV12-3/TRBV12-4	ASSFARLAGGDPDTQY
TRBV29-1	SVVAGEAF
TRBV6-1	ASSPYGYT
TRBV28	ASSLIGGGETQY
TRBV6-5	ASSRPGEKLF
TRBV20-1	SASPSAVPF
TRBV18	ASSPGGPNTEAF
TRBV4-2	ASSRPGATGGELF
TRBV5-1	ASSTREGETQY
TRBV19	ASSSLAGGTGELF
TRBV7-9	ASSLMTGFDTQY
TRBV27	ASRVGQGNTEAF
TRBV2	ASRTRATGRGSYGYT
TRBV19	ASSIVEGANTEAF
TRBV6-1	ASLRTGKETQY
TRBV29-1	SVEDRPGGAF
TRBV10-3	AISESEGPIYEQY
TRBV19	ASSSGTGARRQY
TRBV4-3	ASSLGDDTGELF
TRBV18	ASSPGQSNQPQH
TRBV7-2	ASSRRGGTTDTQY
TRBV3-1	ASSPYSGQTYEQY
TRBV20-1	SARDLRGSDTQY
TRBV4-1	ASSRLSYNEKLF
TRBV12-3/TRBV12-4	ASRPNRVANEKLF
TRBV4-3	ASSQDSGDREETQY
TRBV5-1	ASSLGEDTQY
TRBV10-3	AISEWGYTDTQY
TRBV27	ASRGAGTGDIWT
TRBV3-1	AISPAGLAYSYNEQF
TRBV4-2	ASSQSVAETQY
TRBV5-1	ASSRTATGGNTGELF
TRBV7-2	ASSLALGVRGNEQF